One and the same sample provided the 9 T cell receptor beta chains below, sequenced in a study of PD-1 blockade in classical Hodgkin lymphoma. Produced via immunoSEQ multiplex PCR; TCRdb's table is partial and in-frame only. This table has roughly 100,000 clones, roughly nine tenths appearing once. Time point meaning: cycle 4 day 1 (C4D1), after five to seven weeks of nivolumab. No patient escaped relapse after autologous stem cell transplantation, and brentuximab vedotin exposure varied. The sample was peripheral blood mononuclear cells (PBMCs), taken before the fourth cycle of nivolumab. The receptor source for this set is a human donor with classical Hodgkin lymphoma.

The chain joins TRBV5-3 to TRBJ1-5; unclear D gene. TRBV5-3 qualifies as an ORF whose function is uncertain. Trimming took off 1 base at V and 4 bases at J, with 15 bases between the two ends. This CDR3 comprises 16 residues. This CDR3 reads CARSLRLGTENQPQHF. For the CDR3, the DNA is TGTGCCAGAAGCTTGCGGCTCGGAACAGAAAATCAGCCCCAGCATTTT.

V and J are TRBV19 and TRBJ1-5; D not certain. Germline CDR1 reads LNHDA; CDR2 reads SQIVND (reference sequence). Trimming pared 6 bases from V and 7 bases from J, leaving 10 bases between. The CDR3 is made up of 12 amino acids. CDR3 sequence (DNA): TGTGCCAGTAGAGAGAGTTTCCAGCCCCAGCATTTT. Its protein product is CASRESFQPQHF.

This clone was seen only once. The chain couples TRBV7-2 to TRBJ2-1; no clear D gene. Germline V gene data show CDR1 as SGHTA and CDR2 as FQGNSA. Trimming removed 0 bases at V and 9 bases at J, with 3 bases between. This CDR3 spans 11 amino acids. The CDR3 sequence: CASSLAFEQFF. The CDR3 nucleotides are TGTGCCAGCAGCTTAGCGTTTGAGCAGTTCTTC. The whole variable domain, remainder taken from reference TRBV7-2 and TRBJ2-1, is GAGVSQSPSNKVTEKGKDVELRCDPISGHTALYWYRQSLGQGLEFLIYFQGNSAPDKSGLPSDRFSAERTGGSVSTLTIQRTQQEDSAVYLCASSLAFEQFFGPGTRLTVL.

The chain is built from TRBV7-9 and TRBJ1-3; D is uncertain. From germline, CDR1 is SEHNR and CDR2 FQNEAQ (reference sequence). CDR3 length: 16 amino acids. Deletions cut 5 bases from V and 0 bases from J, with 14 bases between. CDR3 sequence reads: CASSPRRTDSGNTIYF. The CDR3 DNA follows: TGTGCCAGCAGCCCCCGTCGGACGGACTCTGGAAACACCATATATTTT.

The chain uses TRBV18 and TRBJ2-3; D remains unclear. The V gene's germline CDR1 is KGHSH and CDR2 LQKENI. The CDR3 consists of 14 residues. Deletions cut 2 bases from V and 0 bases from J, with 6 bases between. DNA of the CDR3: TGTGCCAGCTCACCAACGGCTAGCACAGATACGCAGTATTTT. It yields the protein CASSPTASTDTQYF.

The rearrangement joins TRBV11-2 to TRBJ2-3; 7 bases fit TRBD2. Trimming cost V 1 base and J 5 bases; bases outside gene matches: 15. Germline-derived CDR1 and CDR2 are SGHAT and FQNNGV. CDR3 length equals 18 residues. In nucleotides, the CDR3 is TGTGCCAGCAGCTTAGCGGTGTTCGGGGGAGGGCCGGGAGATACGCAGTATTTT. Protein sequence: CASSLAVFGGGPGDTQYF.

This clone was detected once. V is TRBV25-1 and J is TRBJ1-1; possible D gene TRBD1, 6 bases. This CDR3 region has 14 residues. Between the trimmed V and J ends, which lost 3 bases and 0 bases, there was a span of 8 bases. The germline V gene has CDR1 MGHDK and CDR2 SYGVNS. CDR3 sequence: CASSETGLNTEAFF. CDR3 in DNA: TGTGCCAGCAGTGAGACAGGCCTGAACACTGAAGCTTTCTTT.

This clone was observed a single time. V is TRBV6-6 and J is TRBJ2-3; 7 bases line up with TRBD1. Germline V gene data show CDR1 as MNHNY and CDR2 as SVGAGI (reference sequence). With V trimmed by 6 bases and J by 2 bases, 5 bases remained unmatched. This CDR3 comprises 14 residues. CDR3 DNA sequence: TGTGCCAGCAGAGGTACAGGGGTCACAGATACGCAGTATTTT. It translates to CASRGTGVTDTQYF.

This clone was seen more than once but under ten times. J is TRBJ1-1 and V is TRBV6-1; perhaps TRBD1 as D (6 bases). Trimming removed 6 bases at V and 6 bases at J, with 11 bases between. Germline assignment: CDR1 MNHNS and CDR2 SASEGT. This CDR3 spans 12 amino acids. The CDR3 sequence is CASRHWTAEAFF. Here the CDR3 DNA reads TGTGCCAGCAGACACTGGACAGCTGAAGCTTTCTTT.